The table lists the clone carrying this TCR beta chain with a few counts. What it binds is not known. These data come from a study of shared clonotypes between healthy human individuals. General study findings and limits: It was the non-shared clonotypes that had lower generation probabilities than clonotypes shared by all four donors. Naive subsets generally had larger estimated richness than memory subsets.

CD4+ cells were split into CD45RA+ naive and CD45RA-negative memory subsets. J lost 5 bases, V lost 8 bases, and 7 bases had no gene match. This CDR3 region has 14 residues. Germline V gene lookup returns CDR1 SNHLY and CDR2 FYNNEI. Sequenced by immunoSEQ multiplex PCR; TCRdb stores in-frame clones only, minus some. The sample lists a few million clones, 85% to 95% occurring once. The chain combines TRBV2 with TRBJ1-4; 8 positions agree with TRBD1. This sequence originates from a man between 18 and 35 years old in good health. Some clones in this sample may be carry-over from other donors' samples. Sample: naive CD4+ T cells from PBMCs. Documented subset: CD45RA+ positively selected. The CDR3, as DNA: TGTGCCAGCTTACTGGACAGGGCCAATGAAAAACTGTTTTTT. Amino acid sequence: CASLLDRANEKLFF. Full variable domain (missing parts from reference TRBV2 and TRBJ1-4): EPEVTQTPSHQVTQMGQEVILRCVPISNHLYFYWYRQILGQKVEFLVSFYNNEISEKSEIFDDQFSVERPDGSNFTLKIRSTKLEDSAMYFCASLLDRANEKLFFGSGTQLSVL.